This T cell receptor (beta chain) came from a study of control samples from healthy donors and cancer patients. The data were produced by immunoSEQ multiplex PCR, yet TCRdb's version contains in-frame clones alone and is incomplete. The sample has some 71,000 clones, roughly 87% seen once. Sequencing was carried out using PBMCs. The sequence came from a man aged 60-69 years with colorectal cancer.

The CDR3, as DNA: TGTGCCAGTAGTTCCGGTAGCTCCTATAATTCACCCCTCCACTTT. Translating it yields CASSSGSSYNSPLHF. The gene calls are TRBV19 and TRBJ1-6; D is unresolved. This CDR3 is 15 amino acids long. Trimming removed 5 bases from V and 0 bases from J, with 8 bases in between. Germline loops: CDR1 LNHDA, CDR2 SQIVND (reference sequence).